This T cell receptor beta chain was found in a study of blood T cells in healthy people across ages. The overall study: In model experiments, template switching was able to capture about one barcoded beta molecule for every two T cells that were present. Overall study results and limits: Without sorted subsets, naive and antigen-experienced compartments could not be conclusively compared. It was held that diversity estimates obtained from one million T cells represented underestimates.

After removal of 0 bases from V and 3 bases from J, the junction contained 8 bases not matched to a gene. This CDR3 is built from 17 residues. Per the germline V gene, CDR1 is SEHNR and CDR2 is FQNEAQ (reference sequence). Comment on this clonotype: The target antigen is unknown.

With a J-beta primer mix and a sample-barcoded 5' primer, a second PCR ran about 6 to 11 cycles. With 12 random nucleotides, a template-switch adaptor tagged each individual cDNA molecule. TCRdb used MiXCR to reprocess the 5' RACE reads, holding one entry per CDR3 protein. The sample lists around 1,600,000 distinct CDR3 sequences; less than 45% were seen once. The sample comprised blood. This receptor was identified in a woman younger than 30 in good health. This sequence joins TRBV7-9 and TRBJ2-3, with 8 nucleotides matching TRBD2. The CDR3 region has the DNA TGTGCCAGCAGCTTAGCTCTCGGGAGGGATAGAACAGATACGCAGTATTTT. This codes for CASSLALGRDRTDTQYF.